This T cell receptor (beta chain) derives from a study of control samples from healthy donors and cancer patients. V gave up 2 bases and J gave up 2 bases, with 6 bases separating them. The CDR3 covers 13 residues. Germline V gives CDR1 GTSNPN, CDR2 SVGIG (reference sequence). The table came from immunoSEQ multiplex PCR; TCRdb's copy has only in-frame clones and leaves some out. The sample consists of about 180,000 clones, nearly 90% of them appearing once. This sequence joins TRBV30 and TRBJ2-2; D call uncertain. The TCR sequence derives from a woman aged 50 to 60 in good health. What was sequenced was blood. In nucleotides, the CDR3 is TGTGCCTGGAGTTTAATCAACACCGGGGAGCTGTTTTTT. Translated, it gives CAWSLINTGELFF.